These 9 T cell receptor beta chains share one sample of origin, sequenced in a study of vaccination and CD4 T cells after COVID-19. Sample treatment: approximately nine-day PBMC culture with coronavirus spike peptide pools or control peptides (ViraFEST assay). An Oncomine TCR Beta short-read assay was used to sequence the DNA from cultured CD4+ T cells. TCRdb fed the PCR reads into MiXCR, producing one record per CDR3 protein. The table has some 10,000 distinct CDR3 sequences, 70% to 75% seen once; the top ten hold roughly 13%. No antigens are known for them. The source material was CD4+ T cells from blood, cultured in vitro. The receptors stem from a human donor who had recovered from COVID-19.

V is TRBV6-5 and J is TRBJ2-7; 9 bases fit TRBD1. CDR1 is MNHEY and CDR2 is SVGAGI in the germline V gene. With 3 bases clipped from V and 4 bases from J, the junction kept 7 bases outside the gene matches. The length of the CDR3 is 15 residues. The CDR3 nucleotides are TGTGCCAGCAGTTATTCGACAGGGGGTTTATACGAGCAGTACTTC. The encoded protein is CASSYSTGGLYEQYF.

The CDR3 DNA reads TGCAGTGCTAACCACCAGGGGCTCGGGAACACCATATATTTT. Its translation is CSANHQGLGNTIYF. The chain links TRBV20-1 to TRBJ1-3; tentatively, D is TRBD1 (6 bases). CDR1 is DFQATT and CDR2 is SNEGSKA in the germline V gene (reference sequence). The CDR3 contains 14 residues. Trimming stripped 4 bases from V and 7 bases from J, with 17 bases between.

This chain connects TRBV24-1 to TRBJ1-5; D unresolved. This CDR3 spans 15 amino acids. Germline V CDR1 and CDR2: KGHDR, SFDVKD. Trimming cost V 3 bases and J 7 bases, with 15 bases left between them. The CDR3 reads CATSDRHSPSQPQHF. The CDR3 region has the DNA TGTGCCACCAGTGATAGACATAGCCCGTCCCAGCCCCAGCATTTT.

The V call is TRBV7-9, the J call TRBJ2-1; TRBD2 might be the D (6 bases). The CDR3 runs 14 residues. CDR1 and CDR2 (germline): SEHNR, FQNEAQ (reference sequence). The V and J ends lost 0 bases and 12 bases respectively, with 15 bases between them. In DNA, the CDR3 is TGTGCCAGCAGCTTAGCGGGACTCGCCCGGGGGCAGTTCTTC. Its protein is CASSLAGLARGQFF.

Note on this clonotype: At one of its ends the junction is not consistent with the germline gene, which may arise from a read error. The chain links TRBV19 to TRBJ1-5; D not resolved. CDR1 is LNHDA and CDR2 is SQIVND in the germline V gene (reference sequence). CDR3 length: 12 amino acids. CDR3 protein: CASSIKNSPPAF. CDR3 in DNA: TGTGCCAGTAGTATAAAGAACAGCCCTCCTGCATTT.

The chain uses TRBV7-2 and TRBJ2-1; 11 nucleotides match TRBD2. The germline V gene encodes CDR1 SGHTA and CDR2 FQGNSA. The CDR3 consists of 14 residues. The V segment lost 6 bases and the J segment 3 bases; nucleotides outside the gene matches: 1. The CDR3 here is CASRGLADYNEQFF. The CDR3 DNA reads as TGTGCCAGCAGGGGACTAGCGGACTACAATGAGCAGTTCTTC.

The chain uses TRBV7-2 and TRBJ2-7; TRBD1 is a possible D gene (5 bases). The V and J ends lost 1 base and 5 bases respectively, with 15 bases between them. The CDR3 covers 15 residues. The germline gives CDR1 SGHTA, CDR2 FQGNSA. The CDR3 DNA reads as TGTGCCAGCAGCTTAGAGGGGCCAGGGTCCGACGAGCAGTACTTC. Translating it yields CASSLEGPGSDEQYF.

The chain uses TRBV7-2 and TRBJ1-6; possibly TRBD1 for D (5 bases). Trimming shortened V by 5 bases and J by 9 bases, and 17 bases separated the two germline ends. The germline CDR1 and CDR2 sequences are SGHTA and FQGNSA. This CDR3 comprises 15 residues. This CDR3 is CASSLNWGAGSPLHF. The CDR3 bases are TGTGCCAGCAGCCTGAATTGGGGCGCAGGTTCACCCCTCCACTTT.

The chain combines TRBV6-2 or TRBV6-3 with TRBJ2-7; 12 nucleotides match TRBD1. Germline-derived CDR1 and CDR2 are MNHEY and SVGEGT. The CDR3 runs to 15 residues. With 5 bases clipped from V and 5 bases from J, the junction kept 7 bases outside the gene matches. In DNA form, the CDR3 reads TGTGCCAGCAGTCATCCGGGACAGGGGGCGGACGAGCAGTACTTC. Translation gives CASSHPGQGADEQYF.